These T cell receptor beta chains were read from a single sample in a study of blood T cell repertoires in COVID-19. The repertoire was sequenced with immunoSEQ multiplex PCR; TCRdb's copy has only in-frame clones and lacks some. Among some 130,000 clones, 85% to 90% were seen once, and the ten largest hold around 19%. Input material: peripheral blood. These receptors all come from a man aged 50 to 60 with active or convalescent COVID-19. The CDR3 runs from the conserved cysteine through the conserved F or W. The D gene is left open where the match is weak. Only some rows state a clone size, as once, few, many or a class for expanded clones.

v_call,j_call,clone_size,d_call,cdr3_aa,cdr3_nt
TRBV14,TRBJ2-7,-,-,CASSQVAGSEQYF,TGTGCCAGCAGCCAAGTTGCGGGGAGTGAGCAGTACTTC
TRBV6-6,TRBJ1-1,-,TRBD1,CASIGTGNTEAFF,TGTGCCAGCATCGGGACAGGGAACACTGAAGCTTTCTTT
TRBV5-4,TRBJ1-1,-,-,CASSAPDWRNTEAFF,TGTGCCAGCAGCGCCCCGGACTGGAGAAACACTGAAGCTTTCTTT
TRBV19,TRBJ2-1,-,TRBD1,CASREGAGYNEQFF,TGTGCCAGTAGAGAGGGGGCGGGCTACAATGAGCAGTTCTTC
TRBV19,TRBJ2-5,few,TRBD1,CASSPGTARGSETQYF,TGTGCCAGTAGCCCAGGGACAGCTAGAGGTTCAGAGACCCAGTACTTC
TRBV3-1/TRBV3-2,TRBJ2-1,-,TRBD2,CASSQDGWSGTSYNEQFF,TGTGCCAGCAGCCAAGATGGGTGGAGCGGGACCTCCTACAATGAGCAGTTCTTC
TRBV11-2,TRBJ2-7,-,-,CASSLGQVSSYEQYF,TGTGCCAGCAGCTTAGGTCAGGTGAGCTCCTACGAGCAGTACTTC
TRBV29-1,TRBJ2-1,-,TRBD2,CSVERSSGSRRGEQFF,TGCAGCGTTGAGAGGTCAAGCGGGAGCCGTAGGGGTGAGCAGTTCTTC
TRBV25-1,TRBJ1-5,-,TRBD1,CASSGAGTASNQPQHF,TGTGCCAGCAGTGGTGCCGGGACAGCCAGCAATCAGCCCCAGCATTTT
TRBV21-1,TRBJ2-3,-,-,CASSKSPSGSSTDTQYF,TGTGCCAGCAGCAAATCTCCTAGCGGGTCTAGCACAGATACGCAGTATTTT
TRBV6-5,TRBJ2-7,-,-,CASSRDFTREQYF,TGTGCCAGCAGCAGGGACTTTACGCGCGAGCAGTACTTC
TRBV5-1,TRBJ2-4,once,-,CASSYGQLLAKNIQYF,TGCGCCAGCAGCTACGGACAGCTATTAGCCAAAAACATTCAGTACTTC
TRBV18,TRBJ2-7,-,-,CASSPQQDSYEQYF,TGTGCCAGCTCACCACAACAGGATTCCTACGAGCAGTACTTC
TRBV5-1,TRBJ1-5,few,-,CASSLDGQPQHF,TGCGCCAGCAGCTTGGACGGTCAGCCCCAGCATTTT
TRBV5-8,TRBJ1-6,-,-,CASSLDGNVFSPLHF,TGTGCCAGCAGCTTGGACGGGAATGTTTTTTCACCCCTCCACTTT
TRBV30,TRBJ1-1,-,-,CAWSRGGSTEAFF,TGTGCCTGGAGTAGGGGCGGATCCACTGAAGCTTTCTTT
TRBV27,TRBJ2-5,many,TRBD1,CASSQQGAETQYF,TGTGCCAGCAGTCAACAGGGGGCCGAGACCCAGTACTTC
TRBV2,TRBJ2-3,-,TRBD1,CASSPVDRKFSTDTQYF,TGTGCCAGCAGTCCTGTGGACAGGAAGTTTAGCACAGATACGCAGTATTTT
TRBV5-1,TRBJ1-1,few,-,CASSRGAENTEAFF,TGCGCCAGCAGCCGGGGGGCAGAGAACACTGAAGCTTTCTTT
TRBV7-2,TRBJ2-1,-,-,CASSLDAGALGNEQFF,TGTGCCAGCAGCTTAGACGCAGGGGCCCTGGGCAATGAGCAGTTCTTC